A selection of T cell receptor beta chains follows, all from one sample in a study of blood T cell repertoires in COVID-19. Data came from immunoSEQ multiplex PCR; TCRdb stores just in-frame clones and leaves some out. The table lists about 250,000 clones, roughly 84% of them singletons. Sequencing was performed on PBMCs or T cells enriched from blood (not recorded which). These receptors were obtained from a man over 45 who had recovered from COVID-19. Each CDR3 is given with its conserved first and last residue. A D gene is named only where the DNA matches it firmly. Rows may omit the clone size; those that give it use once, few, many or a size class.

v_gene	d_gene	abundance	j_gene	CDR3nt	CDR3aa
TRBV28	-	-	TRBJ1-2	TGTGCCAGCAGCGGGGTAGAAGTGAACTATGGCTACACCTTC	CASSGVEVNYGYTF
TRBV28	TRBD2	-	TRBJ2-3	TGTGCCAGCAGTTATTTAGCGGGAGGGAGCACAGATACGCAGTATTTT	CASSYLAGGSTDTQYF
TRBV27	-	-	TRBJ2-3	TGTGCCAGCAGGCAACCGGGAGATACGCAGTATTTT	CASRQPGDTQYF
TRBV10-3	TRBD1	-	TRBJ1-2	TGTGCCATCAGTGAGGCTGCGGGACAGGGTAACTATGGCTACACCTTC	CAISEAAGQGNYGYTF
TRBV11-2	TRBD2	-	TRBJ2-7	TGTGCCAGCAGGACGGGACTAGCGGCTTACGAGCAGTACTTC	CASRTGLAAYEQYF
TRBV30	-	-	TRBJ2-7	TGTGCCTGGTCGTACCTTACTCCGGGCGAGCAGTACTTC	CAWSYLTPGEQYF
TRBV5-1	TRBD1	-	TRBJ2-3	TGCGCCAGCAGCTTGGCTACAGGGGTCACAGATACGCAGTATTTT	CASSLATGVTDTQYF
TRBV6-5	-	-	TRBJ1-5	TGTGCCAGCAGTCCAACAGGTAGGGGCAATCAGCCCCAGCATTTT	CASSPTGRGNQPQHF
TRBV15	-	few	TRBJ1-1	TGTGCCACCAGCGTTGACGCCGGCGGCCCTGAAGCTTTCTTT	CATSVDAGGPEAFF
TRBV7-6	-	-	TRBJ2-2	TGTGCCAGCAGCTTAGGGGTGTCAGGGGCCGGGGAGCTGTTTTTT	CASSLGVSGAGELFF
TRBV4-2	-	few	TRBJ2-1	TGTGCCAGCAGCCCCCTCGGGGGTTACAATGAGCAGTTCTTC	CASSPLGGYNEQFF
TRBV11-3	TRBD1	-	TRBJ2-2	TGTGCCAGCAGCTCGGACAGGGCTAGCGGGGAGCTGTTTTTT	CASSSDRASGELFF
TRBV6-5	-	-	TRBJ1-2	TGTGCCAGCTCCCTTTCGGTTGGCTATGGCTACACCTTC	CASSLSVGYGYTF
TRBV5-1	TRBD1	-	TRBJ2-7	TGCGCCAGCAGCGATGGGACAGGGGCGGACGAGCAGTACTTC	CASSDGTGADEQYF
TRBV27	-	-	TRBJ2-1	TGTGCCAGCAGTTTTCTCGAGGTCCATGAGCAGTTCTTC	CASSFLEVHEQFF
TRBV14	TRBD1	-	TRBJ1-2	TGTGCCAGCAGTCAACGGGGACAGGGCCAGGGCTATGGCTACACCTTC	CASSQRGQGQGYGYTF
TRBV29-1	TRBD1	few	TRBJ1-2	TGCAGCGTTGAAACCCTGGACAGGGCTTACTATGGCTACACCTTC	CSVETLDRAYYGYTF
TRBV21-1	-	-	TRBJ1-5	TGTGCCAGCAGCAAAACAGGGGAGAGTCAGCCCCAGCATTTT	CASSKTGESQPQHF
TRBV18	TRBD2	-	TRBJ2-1	TGTGCCAGCTCACCGCGAGTCACGGGACTAGAAGTTGACAATGAGCAGTTCTTC	CASSPRVTGLEVDNEQFF
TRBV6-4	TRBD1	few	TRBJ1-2	TGTGCCAGCAGACTGTCCGGACAGGGGTATTATGGCTACACCTTC	CASRLSGQGYYGYTF
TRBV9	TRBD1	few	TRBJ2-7	TGTGCCAGCAGCGTAGGGTCAGGGGGCCATAGGGAGCAGTACTTC	CASSVGSGGHREQYF
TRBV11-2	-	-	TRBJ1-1	TGTGCCAGCAGCCCTTGGACAGAACCCTCTCAACTGAACACTGAAGCTTTCTTT	CASSPWTEPSQLNTEAFF
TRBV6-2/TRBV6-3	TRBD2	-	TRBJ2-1	TGTGCCAGCAGTTACTTCCCGGGGCGGGAGTGGTCCTACAATGAGCAGTTCTTC	CASSYFPGREWSYNEQFF
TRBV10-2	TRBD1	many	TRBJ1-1	TGCGCCACAAGGACAGGGCGCATGAACACTGAAGCTTTCTTT	CATRTGRMNTEAFF
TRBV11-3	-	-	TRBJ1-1	TGTGCCAGCAGCTCCGCGACAGGCCGGAACACTGAAGCTTTCTTT	CASSSATGRNTEAFF
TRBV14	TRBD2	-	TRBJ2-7	TGTGCCAGCAGCCATACTAGCGGGAGAGGACCCTACGAGCAGTACTTC	CASSHTSGRGPYEQYF
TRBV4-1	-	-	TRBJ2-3	TGCGCCAGCAGCCAAGGGGGGAGGGATACGCAGTATTTT	CASSQGGRDTQYF
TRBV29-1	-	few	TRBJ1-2	TGCAGCGTTAGCCGGTTGAGGGATGGCTACACCTTC	CSVSRLRDGYTF
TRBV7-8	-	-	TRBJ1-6	TGTGCCAGCAGCTTTCGGGATTCGGGGTCTAACCTCCACTTT	CASSFRDSGSNLHF
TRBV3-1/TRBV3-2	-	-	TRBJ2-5	TGTGCCAGCAGCCAAGCGGGGAACCGAGAGGAGACCCAGTACTTC	CASSQAGNREETQYF
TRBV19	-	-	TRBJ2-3	TGTGCCAGTAGTATTTGGGGCAGCACAGATACGCAGTATTTT	CASSIWGSTDTQYF
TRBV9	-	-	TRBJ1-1	TGTGCCAGCAGCGTTCAGGGCGGGACGGTGAACACTGAAGCTTTCTTT	CASSVQGGTVNTEAFF
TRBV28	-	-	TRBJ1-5	TGTGCCAGCAGTACGACGGCTTCGGGATTGAATCAGCCCCAGCATTTT	CASSTTASGLNQPQHF
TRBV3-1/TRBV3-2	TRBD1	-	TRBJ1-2	TGTGCCAGCAGCCAAGATTTTGGGGCAGGGGGCAGCTATGGCTACACCTTC	CASSQDFGAGGSYGYTF
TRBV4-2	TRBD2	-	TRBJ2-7	TGTGCCAGCAGCCAAGATCCCCTGACTAGCGGGAGCAACGAGCAGTACTTC	CASSQDPLTSGSNEQYF
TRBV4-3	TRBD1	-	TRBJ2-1	TGCGCCAGCAGCCAAGGTCCCGGACAGGGGGGGAATGAGCAGTTCTTC	CASSQGPGQGGNEQFF
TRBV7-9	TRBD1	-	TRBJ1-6	TGTGCCAGCAGCTTAGGACAGGGATTGCATTCACCCCTCCACTTT	CASSLGQGLHSPLHF
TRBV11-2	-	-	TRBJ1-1	TGTGCCAGCAGAACCGTCGGTCGGAACACTGAAGCTTTCTTT	CASRTVGRNTEAFF
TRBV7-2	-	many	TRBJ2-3	TGTGCCAGCAGCCCTACAAGACACGCAGATACGCAGTATTTT	CASSPTRHADTQYF
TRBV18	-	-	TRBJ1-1	TGTGCCAGCTCACCACTTTCAGGAAACACTGAAGCTTTCTTT	CASSPLSGNTEAFF
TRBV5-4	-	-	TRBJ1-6	TGTGCCAGCAGCTTGGATGGAGCACCCCGGGGGTCACCCCTCCACTTT	CASSLDGAPRGSPLHF
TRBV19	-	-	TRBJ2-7	TGTGCCAGTAGTATTCCGTTCGGCGAGCAGTACTTC	CASSIPFGEQYF
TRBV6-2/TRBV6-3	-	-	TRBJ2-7	TGTGCCAGCAGTTATGTGGAAAGTGAGGGGAGGACCTACGAGCAGTACTTC	CASSYVESEGRTYEQYF
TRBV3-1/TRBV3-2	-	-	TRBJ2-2	TGTGCCAGCAGCCCTCGAGGCACGAACACCGGGGAGCTGTTTTTT	CASSPRGTNTGELFF
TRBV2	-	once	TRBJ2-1	TGTGCCAGCAGTGAAGCCAGAAGCTCCTACAATGAGCAGTTCTTC	CASSEARSSYNEQFF
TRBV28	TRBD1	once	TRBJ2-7	TGTGCCAGCAGTATACGACAGGGCGGGCAGTACTTC	CASSIRQGGQYF
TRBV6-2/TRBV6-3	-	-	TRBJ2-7	TGTGCCAGCAGCAACCAACTACAGGCGGACTTC	CASSNQLQADF
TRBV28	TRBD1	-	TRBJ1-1	TGTGCCAGCAGTTATAACAGGGGGCAAGCTTTCTTT	CASSYNRGQAFF
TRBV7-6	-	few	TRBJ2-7	TGTGCCAGCAGCTTAGGGTCAGACTCCTACGAGCAGTACTTC	CASSLGSDSYEQYF